This T cell receptor (beta chain) emerged from a study of PD-L1 blockade in urothelial cancer. Here immunoSEQ multiplex PCR was the method, and the copy in TCRdb shows in-frame clones only, minus some. The repertoire has roughly 90,000 clones, more than 85% of them found once; the top ten carry approximately 9%. Germline trimming cut 0 bases from V and 9 bases from J; bases unmatched to any gene: 6. The germline CDR1 and CDR2 sequences are SGHTA and FQGNSA. The CDR3 is 15 amino acids. This TCR derives from a man aged 60 to 75 with urothelial cancer. This chain links TRBV7-2 with TRBJ2-7; 12 bases fit TRBD2. This material consisted of PBMCs, taken around atezolizumab (anti-PD-L1) treatment. CDR3 protein: CASSLASLAGGGQYF. The CDR3 bases are TGTGCCAGCAGCTTAGCGTCGCTAGCGGGAGGGGGGCAGTACTTC.